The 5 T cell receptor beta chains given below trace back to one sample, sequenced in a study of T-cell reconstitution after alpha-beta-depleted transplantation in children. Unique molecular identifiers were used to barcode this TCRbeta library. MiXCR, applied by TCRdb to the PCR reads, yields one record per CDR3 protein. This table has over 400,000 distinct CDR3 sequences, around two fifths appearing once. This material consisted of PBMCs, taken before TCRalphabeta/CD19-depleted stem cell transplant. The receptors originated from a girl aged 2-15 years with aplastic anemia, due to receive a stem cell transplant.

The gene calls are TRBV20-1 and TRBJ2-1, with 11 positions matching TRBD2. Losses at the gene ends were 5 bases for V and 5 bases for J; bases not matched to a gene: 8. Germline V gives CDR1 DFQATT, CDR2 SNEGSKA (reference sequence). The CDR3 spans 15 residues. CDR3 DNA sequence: TGCAGTGCTTACCCAACTAGCGGGAGTCACAATGAGCAGTTCTTC. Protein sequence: CSAYPTSGSHNEQFF.

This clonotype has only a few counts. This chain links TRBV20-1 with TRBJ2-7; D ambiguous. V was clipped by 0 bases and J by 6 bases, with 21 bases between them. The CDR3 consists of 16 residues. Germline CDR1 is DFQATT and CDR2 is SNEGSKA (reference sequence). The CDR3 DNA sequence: TGCAGTGCTAGAGATCTGAGCCGCCTACATAAACGCGAGCAGTACTTC. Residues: CSARDLSRLHKREQYF.

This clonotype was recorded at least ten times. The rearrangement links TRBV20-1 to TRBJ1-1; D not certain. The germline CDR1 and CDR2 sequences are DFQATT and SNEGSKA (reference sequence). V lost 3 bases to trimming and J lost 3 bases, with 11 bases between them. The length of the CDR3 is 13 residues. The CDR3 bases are TGCAGTGCTAGCGTACGGATGGACACTGAAGCTTTCTTT. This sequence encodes CSASVRMDTEAFF.

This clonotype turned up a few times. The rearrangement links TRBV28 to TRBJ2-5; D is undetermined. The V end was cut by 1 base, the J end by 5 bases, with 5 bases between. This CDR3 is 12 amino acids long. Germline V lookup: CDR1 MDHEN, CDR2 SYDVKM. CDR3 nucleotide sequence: TGTGCCAGCAGTTTATCATCCGAGACCCAGTACTTC. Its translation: CASSLSSETQYF.

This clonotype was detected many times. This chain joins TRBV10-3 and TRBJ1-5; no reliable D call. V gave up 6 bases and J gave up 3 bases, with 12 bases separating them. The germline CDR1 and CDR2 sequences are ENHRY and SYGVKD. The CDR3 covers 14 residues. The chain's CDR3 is CAIRGGGLNQPQHF. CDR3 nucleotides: TGTGCCATCAGGGGCGGAGGCCTCAATCAGCCCCAGCATTTT.